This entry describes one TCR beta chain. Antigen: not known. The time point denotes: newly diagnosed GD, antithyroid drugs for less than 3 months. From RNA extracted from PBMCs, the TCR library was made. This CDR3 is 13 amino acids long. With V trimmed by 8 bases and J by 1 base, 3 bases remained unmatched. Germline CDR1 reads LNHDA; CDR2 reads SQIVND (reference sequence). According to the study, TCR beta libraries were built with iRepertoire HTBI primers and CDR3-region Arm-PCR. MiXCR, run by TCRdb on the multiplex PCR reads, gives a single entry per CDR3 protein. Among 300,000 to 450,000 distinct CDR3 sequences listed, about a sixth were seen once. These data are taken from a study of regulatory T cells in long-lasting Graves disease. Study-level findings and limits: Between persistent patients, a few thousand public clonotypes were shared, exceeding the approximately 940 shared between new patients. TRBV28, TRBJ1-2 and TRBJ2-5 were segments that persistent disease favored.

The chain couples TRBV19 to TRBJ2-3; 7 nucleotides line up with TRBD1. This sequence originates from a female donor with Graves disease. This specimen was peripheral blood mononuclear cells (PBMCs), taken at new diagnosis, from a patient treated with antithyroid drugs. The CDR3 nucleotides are TGTGCCAGTCACAGGGGAGGCACAGATACGCAGTATTTT. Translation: CASHRGGTDTQYF.